One and the same sample provided the 10 T cell receptor beta chains below, sequenced in a study of OX40 agonist ivuxolimab in advanced cancers. The library came from the immunoSEQ multiplex PCR assay. Drawn from immuneACCESS, this table holds only the in-frame rearrangements with V and J called that TCRdb kept. Clones are partly lost; checked studies trace under half to an unresolved V gene and leave the rest unexplained. A total of about 84,000 clones appear in this sample, around nine tenths of them only once. The ten largest clones add up to about 0.45% of the sample. The sequencing here drew on CD4+ or CD8+ T cells sorted from blood, taken in a trial of the OX40 agonist ivuxolimab. Receptor source: an adult with an advanced solid tumor such as melanoma, head and neck, liver or kidney cancer.

The CDR3 DNA follows: TGTGCCAGCAGTGAAGCCCGGAGGGTAGGAGAAGGCTACACCTTC. The encoded protein is CASSEARRVGEGYTF. V gene TRBV2 combines with J gene TRBJ1-2; D remains ambiguous. The CDR3 sequence is 15 residues long. Germline CDR1 SNHLY, CDR2 FYNNEI. V shed 0 bases and J shed 8 bases, with 16 bases lying between them. Together with reference TRBV2 and TRBJ1-2, the CDR3 gives the full variable domain: EPEVTQTPSHQVTQMGQEVILRCVPISNHLYFYWYRQILGQKVEFLVSFYNNEISEKSEIFDDQFSVERPDGSNFTLKIRSTKLEDSAMYFCASSEARRVGEGYTFGSGTRLTVV.

The chain employs TRBV19 and TRBJ1-2; D is unclear. Germline V gene sequence: CDR1 LNHDA, CDR2 SQIVND (reference sequence). V gave up 9 bases and J gave up 6 bases, with 5 bases separating them. The CDR3 consists of 9 residues. The CDR3 loop reads CASLDGYTF. Here the CDR3 DNA reads TGTGCCAGCCTTGATGGCTACACCTTC.

In this sample, this clone turned up once. This sequence joins TRBV28 and TRBJ2-7; weak D call: TRBD1 (8 bases). The CDR3 consists of 14 residues. Germline V lookup: CDR1 MDHEN, CDR2 SYDVKM. V dropped 6 bases and J dropped 4 bases, with 16 bases sitting between them. DNA for the CDR3: TGTGCCAGCAGCACAGGGGGGGTCCTTTACGAGCAGTACTTC. Protein: CASSTGGVLYEQYF.

V gene TRBV28 combines with J gene TRBJ2-2, with TRBD1 matching over 10 bases. This CDR3 is 17 amino acids long. CDR1 MDHEN and CDR2 SYDVKM come from the germline V gene. The J segment lost 3 bases and the V segment lost 5 bases, leaving 9 bases of the junction unmatched. The CDR3 loop is CASSPPPGTGDTGELFF. The DNA of the CDR3 is TGTGCCAGCAGTCCCCCCCCCGGGACAGGGGACACCGGGGAGCTGTTTTTT.

The rearrangement joins TRBV19 to TRBJ2-1; 13 positions match TRBD2. Germline V CDR1 and CDR2: LNHDA, SQIVND (reference sequence). The V segment lost 7 bases and the J segment 4 bases; nucleotides outside the gene matches: 7. CDR3 length equals 16 residues. CDR3 nucleotides: TGTGCCAGTAAAACCCGGGGACTAGCGGGATACAATGAGCAGTTCTTC. This gives the protein CASKTRGLAGYNEQFF.

The V and J genes are TRBV7-3 and TRBJ2-1, with D possibly TRBD2 on 5 matching bases. Germline lookup yields CDR1 SGHTA and CDR2 FQGTGA. V was shortened by 7 bases and J by 3 bases, with 16 bases between the two germline ends. The CDR3 is 15 amino acids. The CDR3 DNA is TGTGCCAGCACCACCACTCCCGGGGTCTACAATGAGCAGTTCTTC. As protein: CASTTTPGVYNEQFF.

This clone has only a few counts. The V gene is TRBV16, the J gene TRBJ1-1, with D maybe TRBD1 (5 bases). This CDR3 region has 12 residues. Trimming removed 4 bases at V and 10 bases at J, with 13 bases between. Germline V gives CDR1 KGHSY, CDR2 FQNENV. The chain's CDR3 is CASSLRAGRAFF. CDR3 in DNA: TGTGCCAGCAGCCTCCGGGCAGGGAGAGCTTTCTTT.

The chain carries TRBV28 and TRBJ1-4; D is ambiguous. Trimming pared 2 bases from V and 6 bases from J, leaving 10 bases between. This CDR3 is 14 amino acids long. Germline V gene lookup returns CDR1 MDHEN and CDR2 SYDVKM. CDR3 in amino acids: CASSLAGYDEKLFF. In nucleotides, the CDR3 is TGTGCCAGCAGTTTAGCAGGATACGATGAAAAACTGTTTTTT.

The chain is built from TRBV2 and TRBJ1-1; D remains ambiguous. Germline CDR1 and CDR2: SNHLY and FYNNEI. The CDR3 has 15 residues. V lost 6 bases, J lost 6 bases, and 20 bases lay in between. This chain's CDR3 is CASSPGWALSPEAFF. DNA of the CDR3: TGTGCCAGCAGCCCAGGTTGGGCCCTGTCCCCTGAAGCTTTCTTT.

The chain employs TRBV2 and TRBJ2-1; 7 bases align to TRBD2. The germline CDR1 and CDR2 sequences are SNHLY and FYNNEI. J was trimmed by 7 bases and V by 4 bases; bases with no gene match: 13. This CDR3 is 16 amino acids long. The CDR3 region is CASSVQGLVGSNEQFF. DNA of the CDR3: TGTGCCAGCAGTGTTCAAGGACTAGTCGGGTCAAATGAGCAGTTCTTC.